Each of the 26 T cell receptor beta chains below was sequenced from the same sample in a study of T cell repertoires and HLA-DP antigens. No cognate antigen is known for these TCRs. Only in-frame clones appear in the TCRdb table, and some are missing; sequencing was by immunoSEQ multiplex PCR. The table records roughly 73,000 clones, around 80% of them present only once. The material sequenced was CD4+ T cells from PBMCs. These receptors originate from a man aged 60 to 75 in good health and CMV-seronegative.

The chain is built from TRBV9 and TRBJ2-3, with 7 nucleotides matching TRBD1. The CDR3 totals 13 residues. Looked up from germline, CDR1 is SGDLS and CDR2 is YYNGEE. V lost 3 bases to trimming and J lost 6 bases; unmatched junction nucleotides: 4. The CDR3 coding sequence is TGTGCCAGCAGCGCCGGGACAGCCGATACGCAGTATTTT. Protein: CASSAGTADTQYF.

CDR3 loop: CASSLAGANEAFF. CDR3 DNA sequence: TGTGCCAGCAGCTTAGCAGGGGCGAACGAAGCTTTCTTT. The V call is TRBV7-2, the J call TRBJ1-1, with TRBD1 as a possible D gene (5 bases). V was cut by 0 bases and J by 8 bases, with 10 bases left in between. Germline V gene lookup returns CDR1 SGHTA and CDR2 FQGNSA. CDR3 length: 13 residues. Full variable domain (outside the CDR3, taken from reference TRBV7-2 and TRBJ1-1): GAGVSQSPSNKVTEKGKDVELRCDPISGHTALYWYRQSLGQGLEFLIYFQGNSAPDKSGLPSDRFSAERTGGSVSTLTIQRTQQEDSAVYLCASSLAGANEAFFGQGTRLTVV.

This clone has only one observation. J is TRBJ2-1 and V is TRBV7-3, with TRBD1 as a possible D gene (6 bases). The CDR3 is 15 amino acids. Trimming left V 2 bases short and J 8 bases short, with 16 bases between. Germline CDR1 is SGHTA and CDR2 is FQGTGA. The CDR3 loop reads CASSLGGYRVHEQFF. The DNA of the CDR3 is TGTGCCAGCAGCTTAGGGGGTTACAGGGTCCATGAGCAGTTCTTC.

This chain links TRBV28 with TRBJ2-4; D uncertain. Deletions cut 7 bases from V and 7 bases from J, with 20 bases between. This CDR3 spans 15 amino acids. Germline V gene lookup returns CDR1 MDHEN and CDR2 SYDVKM. The CDR3 reads CASTFRSAAGNIQYF. The CDR3 DNA reads TGTGCCAGCACCTTCAGAAGCGCCGCAGGCAACATTCAGTACTTC.

J is TRBJ1-6 and V is TRBV2, with D perhaps TRBD1 (6 bases). The CDR3 has 14 amino acids. The germline CDR1 and CDR2 sequences are SNHLY and FYNNEI. V lost 6 bases, J lost 8 bases, and 14 bases lay in between. The CDR3: CASRGGLVYSPLHF. The CDR3 nucleotides are TGTGCCAGCAGGGGGGGGCTAGTTTATTCACCCCTCCACTTT.

This chain connects TRBV4-1 to TRBJ2-6, with unresolved D. This CDR3 has 15 residues. V lost 7 bases and J 2 bases, leaving 12 bases between the germline ends. Germline V gene sequence: CDR1 MGHRA, CDR2 YSYEKL. CDR3 in DNA: TGCGCCAGCACCATCGCAGTCCCTGGGGCCAACGTCCTGACTTTC. This encodes CASTIAVPGANVLTF.

The V and J genes are TRBV5-1 and TRBJ2-3, with 7 nucleotides matching TRBD2. Trimming at V came to 6 bases and at J to 1 base, leaving 17 bases not matched to a gene. Germline V gene sequence: CDR1 SGHRS, CDR2 YFSETQ. The CDR3 length is 18 residues. The CDR3 nucleotides read TGCGCCAGCATATCTGGTGGCGGGAGCCTGGGGGGCACAGATACGCAGTATTTT. It specifies CASISGGGSLGGTDTQYF.

The genes are TRBV2 and TRBJ2-3; D is undetermined. V was cut by 8 bases and J by 0 bases, with 6 bases left in between. Germline V CDR1 and CDR2: SNHLY, FYNNEI. The CDR3 loop spans 12 amino acids. In DNA form, the CDR3 reads TGTGCCAGCTACAGAAGCACAGATACGCAGTATTTT. It translates to CASYRSTDTQYF.

This clone was detected only a few times. The chain combines TRBV5-8 with TRBJ2-7, with D hard to call. V was cut by 0 bases and J by 2 bases, with 9 bases left in between. There are 14 residues in the CDR3. The germline CDR1 and CDR2 sequences are SGHTS and YDEGEE. CDR3 region: CASSLVGGPYEQYV. The CDR3 DNA reads as TGTGCCAGCAGCTTGGTAGGCGGCCCCTACGAGCAGTACGTC.

This chain uses TRBV14 with TRBJ1-1; 10 positions match TRBD1. The CDR3 has 12 residues. With V trimmed by 5 bases and J by 11 bases, 5 bases remained unmatched. The V gene's germline CDR1 is SGHDN and CDR2 FVKESK. CDR3 nucleotides: TGTGCCAGCAGCTCCGGGACAGGGGCGGCTTTCTTT. As protein: CASSSGTGAAFF.

J is TRBJ1-4 and V is TRBV9; no clear D gene. The germline V gene has CDR1 SGDLS and CDR2 YYNGEE. This CDR3 spans 16 amino acids. The ends were cut back, 0 bases at V and 6 bases at J, with 15 bases in the middle. The CDR3 nucleotides read TGTGCCAGCAGCGTAGGGGATGACGCGGCTTATGAAAAACTGTTTTTT. Translation gives CASSVGDDAAYEKLFF.

The chain employs TRBV4-2 and TRBJ1-2, with a weak D call TRBD1 (6 bases). The CDR3 runs 17 residues. V was cut by 1 base and J by 0 bases, with 15 bases left in between. Per the germline V gene, CDR1 is LGHNA and CDR2 is YNFKEQ. The chain's CDR3 is CASSQAYTRTANYGYTF. The CDR3 DNA sequence: TGTGCCAGCAGCCAAGCCTACACCCGGACAGCTAACTATGGCTACACCTTC.

This clone appeared a few times. The gene calls are TRBV5-4 and TRBJ1-2, with 7 bases lining up with TRBD1. This CDR3 comprises 16 residues. Germline V gene sequence: CDR1 SGHNT, CDR2 YYREEE (reference sequence). V shed 0 bases, J shed 1 base, and the junction held 6 bases outside the gene matches. This CDR3 reads CASSLGLTGINYGYTF. Here the CDR3 DNA reads TGTGCCAGCAGCTTGGGATTGACAGGGATTAACTATGGCTACACCTTC.

The genes are TRBV7-8 and TRBJ2-5; D perhaps matches TRBD1 (6 bases). With 5 bases removed from V and 1 base from J, the gap between germline ends came to 11 bases. Germline V gene lookup returns CDR1 SGHVS and CDR2 FQNEAQ. This CDR3 contains 14 residues. The CDR3 DNA follows: TGTGCCAGCAGCCCTACAGGGTCCCAAGAGACCCAGTACTTC. It yields the protein CASSPTGSQETQYF. Full variable domain (remainder filled in from reference TRBV7-8 and TRBJ2-5): GAGVSQSPRYKVAKRGQDVALRCDPISGHVSLFWYQQALGQGPEFLTYFQNEAQLDKSGLPSDRFFAERPEGSVSTLKIQRTQQEDSAVYLCASSPTGSQETQYFGPGTRLLVL.

The chain has TRBV5-1 and TRBJ2-3, with 11 positions matching TRBD1. This CDR3 is built from 15 residues. V shed 3 bases, J shed 5 bases, and the junction held 5 bases outside the gene matches. The germline V gene encodes CDR1 SGHRS and CDR2 YFSETQ. The CDR3 loop reads CASSSKDRGQDTQYF. CDR3 sequence (DNA): TGCGCCAGCAGCTCTAAGGACAGGGGGCAAGATACGCAGTATTTT.

This clone appeared once. The chain carries TRBV10-3 and TRBJ2-3; D assignment may be TRBD1 or TRBD2 (5 bases each). CDR3 length: 16 amino acids. The germline V and J ends were trimmed by 0 bases and 5 bases, with 15 bases remaining between them. From germline, CDR1 is ENHRY and CDR2 SYGVKD. CDR3 in amino acids: CAISESNWYGGDTQYF. In DNA, the CDR3 is TGTGCCATCAGTGAGTCGAACTGGTATGGGGGAGATACGCAGTATTTT.

The count of this clone is one. The CDR3 DNA sequence: TGTGCCAGCAGCTTTGGGTCCGGGGAGCTGTTTTTT. Amino acid sequence: CASSFGSGELFF. The rearrangement uses TRBV7-3 and TRBJ2-2; D gene uncertain. With 3 bases removed from V and 6 bases from J, the gap between germline ends came to 5 bases. In germline, CDR1 is SGHTA, CDR2 FQGTGA. CDR3 length: 12 residues.

This chain connects TRBV19 to TRBJ1-5, with D possibly matching TRBD1 (5 bases). V gave up 3 bases and J gave up 6 bases, with 12 bases separating them. CDR1 is LNHDA and CDR2 is SQIVND in the germline V gene (reference sequence). The CDR3 contains 14 residues. The CDR3 DNA reads as TGTGCCAGTAGTATGGGAGGGGACGGTCAGCCCCAGCATTTT. It is translated as CASSMGGDGQPQHF.

The chain combines TRBV6-6 with TRBJ1-2; 8 bases map to TRBD1. Trimming took 4 bases from V and 0 from J; bases not matched to a gene: 7. This CDR3 has 16 amino acids. Germline values: CDR1 MNHNY, CDR2 SVGAGI (reference sequence). The CDR3 DNA reads as TGTGCCAGCAGTTCCCCGACAGGGGCCACTAACTATGGCTACACCTTC. Its protein is CASSSPTGATNYGYTF.

This clone was detected ten times or more. This chain joins TRBV2 and TRBJ2-5; D is perhaps TRBD2 (6 bases). The CDR3 runs 13 residues. CDR1 is SNHLY, CDR2 FYNNEI, per germline. V was clipped by 7 bases and J by 2 bases, with 11 bases between them. CDR3 nucleotide sequence: TGTGCCAGCACTCGGGGAGGTCAAGAGACCCAGTACTTC. Its protein is CASTRGGQETQYF. The whole variable domain, filled in from reference TRBV2 and TRBJ2-5, reads EPEVTQTPSHQVTQMGQEVILRCVPISNHLYFYWYRQILGQKVEFLVSFYNNEISEKSEIFDDQFSVERPDGSNFTLKIRSTKLEDSAMYFCASTRGGQETQYFGPGTRLLVL.

The V and J genes are TRBV6-5 and TRBJ2-2; 9 positions match TRBD1. Per the germline V gene, CDR1 is MNHEY and CDR2 is SVGAGI. This CDR3 contains 15 residues. The junction had 3 bases not matched to a gene; V was cut back by 5 bases and J by 2 bases. The CDR3 region is CASSRQGVNTGELFF. Here the CDR3 DNA reads TGTGCCAGCAGTCGACAGGGGGTTAACACCGGGGAGCTGTTTTTT.

The V gene is TRBV6-1, the J gene TRBJ1-5; 8 nucleotides align to TRBD1. V lost 2 bases, J lost 2 bases, and 8 bases stayed unmatched. The CDR3 runs to 17 residues. Germline values: CDR1 MNHNS, CDR2 SASEGT. CDR3 coding DNA: TGTGCCAGCAGTGAAAGCAGGGGGCTTCAGGGCAATCAGCCCCAGCATTTT. It codes for CASSESRGLQGNQPQHF.

V and J are TRBV2 and TRBJ2-1; D gene unclear. This CDR3 has 11 residues. The germline V gene has CDR1 SNHLY and CDR2 FYNNEI. Between the trimmed V and J ends, which lost 3 bases and 10 bases, there was a span of 7 bases. In DNA, the CDR3 is TGTGCCAGCAGTGAGACCTACGAGCAGTTCTTC. This encodes CASSETYEQFF.

This chain links TRBV2 with TRBJ2-2; D is unclear. The CDR3 loop spans 13 amino acids. Trimming took off 1 base at V and 7 bases at J, with 7 bases between the two ends. Germline V gene data show CDR1 as SNHLY and CDR2 as FYNNEI. In DNA, the CDR3 is TGTGCCAGCAGTGAAGGGACCATCGGGGAGCTGTTTTTT. As protein: CASSEGTIGELFF.

The chain has TRBV11-2 and TRBJ2-5; 8 bases line up with TRBD1. This CDR3 comprises 14 residues. V gave up 5 bases and J gave up 5 bases; unmatched junction bases: 7. Per the germline V gene, CDR1 is SGHAT and CDR2 is FQNNGV. The CDR3 DNA reads TGTGCCAGCAGCCCCGACAGGGGATGGGAGACCCAGTACTTC. This codes for CASSPDRGWETQYF. Full variable domain (missing parts from reference TRBV11-2 and TRBJ2-5): EAGVAQSPRYKIIEKRQSVAFWCNPISGHATLYWYQQILGQGPKLLIQFQNNGVVDDSQLPKDRFSAERLKGVDSTLKIQPAKLEDSAVYLCASSPDRGWETQYFGPGTRLLVL.

CDR3 sequence: CASRGGLVTGELFF. As DNA, the CDR3 is TGTGCCAGCAGGGGAGGGTTGGTTACCGGGGAGCTGTTTTTT. The J gene is TRBJ2-2, the V gene TRBV25-1; 7 bases agree with TRBD2. CDR1 MGHDK and CDR2 SYGVNS come from the germline V gene. The CDR3 has 14 residues. V was pared by 6 bases and J by 5 bases, with 6 bases of the junction left unmatched.